This T cell receptor (beta chain) stems from a study of blood T cell repertoires in COVID-19. The CDR3 consists of 15 residues. J was trimmed by 5 bases and V by 3 bases; bases with no gene match: 11. CDR1 is GTSNPN and CDR2 is SVGIG in the germline V gene (reference sequence). The protocol was immunoSEQ multiplex PCR, while the TCRdb copy is restricted to in-frame clones and leaves out a portion. The repertoire consists of approximately 180,000 clones, with roughly 89% occurring once and the leading ten covering 1.6%. This clone was counted a single time. This receptor was obtained from a woman in her 50s with acute or convalescent COVID-19. The sequenced sample consisted of peripheral blood. This chain connects TRBV30 to TRBJ2-5; 8 bases are a match to TRBD2. The DNA of the CDR3 is TGTGCCTGGAGAGGGGTACGGGGGGGTTGGGAGACCCAGTACTTC. Amino acids: CAWRGVRGGWETQYF.